The TCR beta chain under discussion was sequenced for a study of chronic HIV infection and antiretroviral therapy. This CDR3 has 14 residues. Trimming cost V 0 bases and J 0 bases, with 7 bases left between them. Looked up from germline, CDR1 is SGDLS and CDR2 is YYNGEE. TCRdb processed the 5' RACE reads anew with MiXCR; each CDR3 protein has one entry. The sample shows more than 40,000 distinct CDR3 sequences, approximately 19% of them seen only once. The clonotype originates from an adult who had HIV and had not received antiretroviral therapy, or was an uninfected healthy control (not recorded which). Material for sequencing was peripheral blood. V usage is TRBV9 and J usage is TRBJ2-7; the D gene is possibly TRBD2 (5 bases). The CDR3, as DNA: TGTGCCAGCAGCGTAGGAGGGATCTCCTACGAGCAGTACTTC. Amino acid sequence: CASSVGGISYEQYF.